This passage covers 20 T cell receptor beta chains from one sample sequenced in a study of cytomegalovirus exposure and HLA in healthy donors. A multiplex PCR was run with 60 Vbeta primers and 13 Jbeta primers. The table came from immunoSEQ multiplex PCR; TCRdb's copy has only in-frame clones and leaves some out. The sample comprises more than 150,000 clones, more than 65% of which are singletons, and 2% to 3% rests with the top ten. The sample taken for sequencing was PBMCs. The receptors were gathered from a woman in her 30s in good health and CMV-seropositive.

This clone occurred a few times. The V and J genes are TRBV28 and TRBJ2-4; D is unresolved. V dropped 5 bases and J dropped 1 base, with 9 bases sitting between them. Germline V CDR1 and CDR2: MDHEN, SYDVKM. The CDR3 runs 14 residues. CDR3 in DNA: TGTGCCAGCAGTCCCCGGTGGGCCAAAAACATTCAGTACTTC. Amino acid sequence: CASSPRWAKNIQYF. The full variable domain, rest sourced from reference TRBV28 and TRBJ2-4, is DVKVTQSSRYLVKRTGEKVFLECVQDMDHENMFWYRQDPGLGLRLIYFSYDVKMKEKGDIPEGYSVSREKKERFSLILESASTNQTSMYLCASSPRWAKNIQYFGAGTRLSVL.

This clone was seen a handful of times. CDR3 loop: CASGGGGADTQYF. Written as DNA, the CDR3 is TGTGCCAGCGGTGGTGGGGGGGCAGATACGCAGTATTTT. The chain employs TRBV27 and TRBJ2-3, with 7 bases that match TRBD2. The CDR3 has 13 amino acids. Trimming removed 8 bases from V and 4 bases from J; junction bases left unmatched: 6. Germline V CDR1 and CDR2: MNHEY, SMNVEV (reference sequence).

The chain links TRBV28 to TRBJ1-2, with 8 bases matching TRBD1. This CDR3 spans 17 amino acids. The junction had 14 bases not matched to a gene; V was cut back by 6 bases and J by 2 bases. The germline gives CDR1 MDHEN, CDR2 SYDVKM. CDR3 DNA sequence: TGTGCCAGCAGCCTCGGACAGGGACGCAAAAAGAACTATGGCTACACCTTC. Its translation: CASSLGQGRKKNYGYTF.

This chain links TRBV7-9 with TRBJ2-7; 9 bases align to TRBD1. Losses at the gene ends were 4 bases for V and 2 bases for J; bases not matched to a gene: 6. CDR3 length: 15 residues. The germline CDR1 and CDR2 sequences are SEHNR and FQNEAQ (reference sequence). The CDR3 region is CASSSTGGNPYEQYF. CDR3 DNA sequence: TGTGCCAGCAGCTCGACAGGGGGAAACCCCTACGAGCAGTACTTC.

The chain joins TRBV4-3 to TRBJ1-3; 8 bases map to TRBD1. Germline V gene data show CDR1 as LGHNA and CDR2 as YSLEER. The CDR3 has 15 residues. Trimming cost V 3 bases and J 2 bases; bases outside gene matches: 3. The CDR3 nucleotides read TGCGCCAGCAGCCATCAGACAGGGGCTGGAAACACCATATATTTT. Its protein is CASSHQTGAGNTIYF.

The chain has TRBV25-1 and TRBJ2-1; 10 bases are a match to TRBD2. This CDR3 region has 16 residues. Per the germline V gene, CDR1 is MGHDK and CDR2 is SYGVNS. V trimming: 5 bases; J trimming: 6 bases; junction bases outside the gene matches: 10. The CDR3 region is CASSPRAGGPFNEQFF. CDR3 nucleotides: TGTGCCAGCAGTCCCCGAGCGGGGGGGCCGTTCAATGAGCAGTTCTTC.

This clone was observed once. The chain recombines TRBV10-3 with TRBJ2-5; maybe TRBD2 (6 bases). CDR1 is ENHRY and CDR2 is SYGVKD in the germline V gene. CDR3 length: 14 residues. The V and J ends lost 3 bases and 4 bases respectively, with 12 bases between them. The CDR3 nucleotides are TGTGCCATCAGTGATACGGGAGCCCGAGAGACCCAGTACTTC. It codes for CAISDTGARETQYF.

This chain joins TRBV28 and TRBJ2-5, with D tentatively TRBD1 (6 bases). The CDR3 totals 13 residues. Trimming removed 6 bases from V and 13 bases from J, with 21 bases in between. CDR1 is MDHEN, CDR2 SYDVKM, per germline. CDR3 in DNA: TGTGCCAGCAGGGAACCCTCGCAGGGGAAACTGTACTTC. Residues: CASREPSQGKLYF.

This clone has only one observation. This chain joins TRBV6-7 and TRBJ1-6, with 10 bases that match TRBD1. TRBV6-7 is assigned to the ORF class and has an uncertain function. Trimming at V came to 5 bases and at J to 5 bases, leaving 12 bases not matched to a gene. The CDR3 runs 18 residues. In nucleotides, the CDR3 is TGTGCCAGCAGTGAACTGACAGGGGGCTTAACCGATAATTCACCCCTCCACTTT. Translation: CASSELTGGLTDNSPLHF.

The chain links TRBV11-2 to TRBJ1-3, with a tentative D call TRBD1 (5 bases). V was clipped by 0 bases and J by 2 bases, with 8 bases between them. This CDR3 spans 15 amino acids. Germline assignment: CDR1 SGHAT and CDR2 FQNNGV. CDR3 residues: CASSLEGEAGNTIYF. In DNA form, the CDR3 reads TGTGCCAGCAGCTTAGAGGGGGAGGCTGGAAACACCATATATTTT.

The genes are TRBV7-2 and TRBJ2-7; 12 nucleotides agree with TRBD1. V gave up 5 bases and J gave up 6 bases; unmatched junction bases: 20. CDR3 length: 19 residues. Germline CDR1 is SGHTA and CDR2 is FQGNSA. The CDR3 coding sequence is TGTGCCAGCAGCGAAGGGTGGGACAGGGGGCGAGACACGACGCCCGAGCAGTACTTC. Its translation: CASSEGWDRGRDTTPEQYF.

The chain carries TRBV11-2 and TRBJ1-3; 9 nucleotides align to TRBD1. The germline V gene has CDR1 SGHAT and CDR2 FQNNGV. The CDR3 has 15 residues. The ends lost 3 bases at V and 4 bases at J; junction bases unmatched: 4. The CDR3 loop reads CASSFNRGLGNTIYF. CDR3 DNA: TGTGCCAGCAGCTTTAACAGGGGGCTCGGAAACACCATATATTTT.

The gene calls are TRBV28 and TRBJ2-3; TRBD2 matches at 11 bases. The CDR3 runs to 14 residues. The V and J ends lost 5 bases and 5 bases, in that order; junction bases with no gene match: 3. Per germline, CDR1 MDHEN and CDR2 SYDVKM. The CDR3 nucleotides are TGTGCCAGCAGTCTAGCGGGAGGATTAGATACGCAGTATTTT. This translates into CASSLAGGLDTQYF. The full variable domain, with the rest looked up from reference TRBV28 and TRBJ2-3, is DVKVTQSSRYLVKRTGEKVFLECVQDMDHENMFWYRQDPGLGLRLIYFSYDVKMKEKGDIPEGYSVSREKKERFSLILESASTNQTSMYLCASSLAGGLDTQYFGPGTRLTVL.

The chain is built from TRBV19 and TRBJ2-2; possibly TRBD1 for D (6 bases). CDR1 LNHDA and CDR2 SQIVND come from the germline V gene (reference sequence). The CDR3 consists of 14 residues. Between the trimmed V and J ends, which lost 5 bases and 6 bases, there was a span of 13 bases. CDR3 nucleotide sequence: TGTGCCAGTAGTCCCACGGACAGCCCCGGGGAGCTGTTTTTT. It codes for CASSPTDSPGELFF.

The chain employs TRBV9 and TRBJ2-5, with D tentatively TRBD2 (6 bases). The CDR3 length is 14 residues. CDR1 is SGDLS, CDR2 YYNGEE, per germline. V dropped 1 base and J dropped 5 bases, with 12 bases sitting between them. The DNA of the CDR3 is TGTGCCAGCAGCGTAAGAGAGGGAGGCGAGACCCAGTACTTC. This sequence encodes CASSVREGGETQYF.

V gene TRBV19 combines with J gene TRBJ2-3, with TRBD2 as a possible D gene (5 bases). The length of the CDR3 is 15 residues. The germline V gene has CDR1 LNHDA and CDR2 SQIVND (reference sequence). The V end was cut by 10 bases, the J end by 5 bases, with 22 bases between. As DNA, the CDR3 is TGTGCCACCTCTGAAACTCGACTAAGCGGAGATACGCAGTATTTT. As protein: CATSETRLSGDTQYF.

V and J are TRBV4-2 and TRBJ2-2; D is possibly TRBD1 (6 bases). Germline CDR1 and CDR2: LGHNA and YNFKEQ. The CDR3 consists of 15 residues. Deletions cut 2 bases from V and 1 base from J, with 8 bases between. The CDR3, as DNA: TGTGCCAGCAGCCAACTGACAGGGAACACCGGGGAGCTGTTTTTT. It is translated as CASSQLTGNTGELFF.

The gene calls are TRBV6-5 and TRBJ2-1, with D perhaps matching TRBD2 (5 bases). Looked up from germline, CDR1 is MNHEY and CDR2 is SVGAGI. The V and J ends lost 5 bases and 9 bases respectively, with 8 bases between them. The length of the CDR3 is 11 residues. CDR3 in DNA: TGTGCCAGCAGTCGACGGGGTGAGCAGTTCTTC. Its translation is CASSRRGEQFF.

This sequence joins TRBV19 and TRBJ1-4, with D possibly matching TRBD1 (5 bases). There are 14 residues in the CDR3. Germline V CDR1 and CDR2: LNHDA, SQIVND (reference sequence). The V gene lost 3 bases and the J gene lost 5 bases, with 10 bases spanning the gap. Here the CDR3 DNA reads TGTGCCAGTAGTATGACCAGGGTGAATGAAAAACTGTTTTTT. Translating it yields CASSMTRVNEKLFF.

This clone has just a few counts. The chain has TRBV23-1 and TRBJ2-5; D possibly corresponds to TRBD1 (5 bases). TRBV23-1 is an ORF, with its function uncertain. Trimming took off 0 bases at V and 4 bases at J, with 15 bases between the two ends. This CDR3 region has 16 residues. As DNA, the CDR3 is TGCGCCAGCAGTCAATCGGCCAGGGAAGGCGGAGAGACCCAGTACTTC. It yields the protein CASSQSAREGGETQYF.